Listed here is a single T cell receptor beta chain. The data originate from a study of T-cell reconstitution after alpha-beta-depleted transplantation in children. Preparing the TCRbeta library involved the use of unique molecular identifiers. TCRdb independently ran MiXCR on the PCR reads; one entry per CDR3 protein. The data hold around 480,000 distinct CDR3 sequences, with 32% observed a single time. Sample: PBMCs from the stem cell graft donor, taken from the stem cell graft. This TCR was sampled from a human donor who donated a stem cell graft to a child with aplastic anemia.

CDR3 nucleotide sequence: TGCAGCGTTAGTCGGAGGGACACCATATATTTT. It yields the protein CSVSRRDTIYF. The rearrangement links TRBV29-1 to TRBJ1-3, with D hard to call. Trimming took 5 bases from V and 8 from J, leaving 10 bases between them. Germline CDR1 and CDR2: SQVTM and ANQGSEA. This CDR3 has 11 amino acids.